The clone carrying this T cell receptor (beta chain) has at least ten counts. Its specificity is not known. The data stem from a study of HIV-infected children after antiretroviral therapy interruption. Study as a whole: Recorded EBV and CMV exposure existed for most children. In continuous treatment, analyzed samples were from weeks 0, 48 and 150. Study observations and caveats: Some non-naive CD45RA+ T cells might be present among sorted naive cells.

Treatment of the sample: PENTA 11 planned treatment interruption arm or continuous ART arm. A 3' RACE protocol on RNA, with unique molecular identifiers, produced the TCR library. TCRdb called the 3' RACE reads again in MiXCR, with one record for every CDR3 protein. Among around 40,000 distinct CDR3 sequences listed, just over 6.5% were seen once. CDR1 is MNHEY and CDR2 is SVGEGT in the germline V gene. This CDR3 is 14 amino acids long. The J segment lost 4 bases and the V segment lost 6 bases, leaving 6 bases of the junction unmatched. This sequence joins TRBV6-2 or TRBV6-3 and TRBJ2-4, with 7 bases matching TRBD2. The sample here was CD45RA+ CD4+ T cells from PBMCs, pooled from several time points, taken from a donor given antiretroviral therapy, either interrupted or continuous. As for subset: naive CD4+ CD45RA+ CD45RO- T cells. The sequence was collected from a pool of human donors with HIV. CDR3 sequence (DNA): TGTGCCAGCAGACCGGGGACTAATAAAAACATTCAGTACTTC. Translating gives CASRPGTNKNIQYF.